The source of this T cell receptor beta chain is a study of CD8+ T cells in alopecia areata. Background on the study: Treated patients swallowed 5 to 10 mg of oral tofacitinib twice daily.

The authors extracted RNA and reverse transcribed it into cDNA as the sequencing template. Produced via immunoSEQ multiplex PCR; TCRdb's table is partial and in-frame only. The sample yields roughly 190,000 clones, roughly three fifths seen once. Treatment defined: oral pan-JAK inhibitor, 5-10 mg twice daily. This CDR3 comprises 11 residues. V was trimmed by 4 bases and J by 11 bases, leaving 11 bases between them. The germline gives CDR1 SNHLY, CDR2 FYNNEI. The source material was CD4+ T cells sorted from blood, sampled at week 4, from a patient treated with tofacitinib. The sequence was obtained from a human donor with alopecia areata. This chain links TRBV2 with TRBJ1-1, with no clear D. The CDR3 reads CASSVGRPAFF. The CDR3, as DNA: TGTGCCAGCAGTGTAGGCAGGCCCGCTTTCTTT.